This T cell receptor (beta chain) is from a study of blood T cell repertoires in COVID-19. The length of the CDR3 is 15 residues. Per the germline V gene, CDR1 is SGDLS and CDR2 is YYNGEE. Trimming took off 4 bases at V and 5 bases at J, with 15 bases between the two ends. Produced via immunoSEQ multiplex PCR; TCRdb's table is partial and in-frame only. The repertoire holds 250,000 to 300,000 clones, with about 89% as singletons. The chain employs TRBV9 and TRBJ2-2; possibly TRBD1 for D (6 bases). The origin of this receptor is a man aged 50 to 60 with acute or convalescent COVID-19. Sequenced input: peripheral blood. The CDR3 nucleotides read TGTGCCAGCAGCTATGCCGACAGGTCAACCGGGGAGCTGTTTTTT. As protein: CASSYADRSTGELFF.